The 19 T cell receptor beta chains given below trace back to one sample, sequenced in a study of T cells after somatic rescue of genetic block. Assay: immunoSEQ multiplex PCR; the TCRdb copy retains only in-frame clones and omits some. Among thousands of clones listed, 80% were seen once. The sample consisted of peripheral blood mononuclear cells (PBMCs). All receptors derive from a boy aged 10-17 years.

The CDR3 protein is CASSRTDRSGNTIYF. The CDR3 DNA sequence: TGTGCCAGCAGTAGGACAGACCGCTCTGGAAACACCATATATTTT. This chain uses TRBV6-1 with TRBJ1-3; a weak D match, TRBD1 (6 bases). Looked up from germline, CDR1 is MNHNS and CDR2 is SASEGT. The germline V and J ends were trimmed by 5 bases and 0 bases, with 11 bases remaining between them. CDR3 length equals 15 residues.

This clone was counted a single time. V is TRBV7-2 and J is TRBJ1-6; tentative D call: TRBD1 (5 bases). V was pared by 1 base and J by 10 bases, with 11 bases between. In germline, CDR1 is SGHTA, CDR2 FQGNSA. The CDR3 runs to 14 residues. CDR3 residues: CASSLVEGKSPLHF. The DNA for the CDR3 is TGTGCCAGCAGCTTAGTGGAGGGGAAGTCACCCCTCCACTTT.

Written as DNA, the CDR3 is TGTGCCAGCTCGACTAGCGGGAGGGCCTACAATGAGCAGTTCTTC. Translating it yields CASSTSGRAYNEQFF. V gene TRBV18 combines with J gene TRBJ2-1, with 14 bases lining up with TRBD2. This CDR3 has 15 residues. V lost 6 bases and J lost 2; bases outside the gene matches: 0. Germline V gene data show CDR1 as KGHSH and CDR2 as LQKENI.

The V call is TRBV11-2, the J call TRBJ1-6; TRBD1 is a possible D gene (6 bases). The CDR3 has 16 residues. The germline CDR1 and CDR2 sequences are SGHAT and FQNNGV. Between the trimmed V and J ends, which lost 1 base and 7 bases, there was a span of 14 bases. The CDR3 sequence: CASSLGSSRGNSPLHF. Written as DNA, the CDR3 is TGTGCCAGCAGCTTAGGTTCGTCGAGGGGGAATTCACCCCTCCACTTT.

This chain links TRBV9 with TRBJ2-4, with unresolved D. Germline V CDR1 and CDR2: SGDLS, YYNGEE. The CDR3 is made up of 15 amino acids. Trimming shortened V by 0 bases and J by 8 bases, and 15 bases separated the two germline ends. For the CDR3, the DNA is TGTGCCAGCAGCGTAGAAGTAGCTGCTGGGGACATTCAGTACTTC. The encoded protein is CASSVEVAAGDIQYF.

CDR3 sequence reads: CASKGGTSSYNEQFF. CDR3 nucleotide sequence: TGCGCCAGCAAAGGTGGGACTAGCTCCTACAATGAGCAGTTCTTC. The chain recombines TRBV5-1 with TRBJ2-1, with TRBD2 matching 8 bases. Germline CDR1 is SGHRS and CDR2 is YFSETQ. V lost 6 bases to trimming and J lost 0 bases; unmatched junction nucleotides: 5. This CDR3 is built from 15 residues.

The rearrangement uses TRBV29-1 and TRBJ2-5; weak D call: TRBD1 (6 bases). This CDR3 has 16 amino acids. CDR1 SQVTM and CDR2 ANQGSEA come from the germline V gene. Trimming stripped 3 bases from V and 1 base from J, with 18 bases between. Here the CDR3 reads CSVDEYRDTLQETQYF. The DNA of the CDR3 is TGCAGCGTTGACGAATACCGGGACACCCTCCAAGAGACCCAGTACTTC. The full variable domain, in which reference TRBV29-1 and TRBJ2-5 provide the parts outside the CDR3, is SAVISQKPSRDICQRGTSLTIQCQVDSQVTMMFWYRQQPGQSLTLIATANQGSEATYESGFVIDKFPISRPNLTFSTLTVSNMSPEDSSIYLCSVDEYRDTLQETQYFGPGTRLLVL.

This clone has just a few counts. The V call is TRBV6-5, the J call TRBJ2-7; 8 positions agree with TRBD2. There are 13 residues in the CDR3. Germline CDR1 and CDR2: MNHEY and SVGAGI. V lost 7 bases and J lost 4; bases outside the gene matches: 6. The CDR3 spells CASKGSGRYEQYF. In nucleotides, the CDR3 is TGTGCCAGCAAGGGGAGCGGGAGATACGAGCAGTACTTC.

This chain links TRBV6-5 with TRBJ2-7; D not resolved. The V and J ends lost 5 bases and 6 bases respectively, with 8 bases between them. Germline CDR1 reads MNHEY; CDR2 reads SVGAGI. CDR3 length: 11 residues. CDR3 residues: CASSTHLEQYF. CDR3 DNA: TGTGCCAGCAGTACCCATCTCGAGCAGTACTTC.

This sequence joins TRBV4-2 and TRBJ1-2; maybe TRBD1 (6 bases). The germline V gene has CDR1 LGHNA and CDR2 YNFKEQ. The germline V and J ends were trimmed by 0 bases and 5 bases, with 37 bases remaining between them. This CDR3 is built from 23 residues. The CDR3 loop is CASSQDDFSVRLAGEERNYGYTF. Here the CDR3 DNA reads TGTGCCAGCAGCCAAGATGATTTCTCGGTACGATTGGCAGGGGAAGAACGGAATTATGGCTACACCTTC.

The J gene is TRBJ2-7, the V gene TRBV28; 8 positions agree with TRBD1. CDR1 is MDHEN, CDR2 SYDVKM, per germline. This CDR3 region has 16 residues. J was trimmed by 0 bases and V by 6 bases; bases with no gene match: 10. CDR3 in amino acids: CASSRETGGISYEQYF. Written as DNA, the CDR3 is TGTGCCAGCAGCCGTGAAACAGGGGGGATCTCCTACGAGCAGTACTTC.

The chain links TRBV9 to TRBJ1-4; D gene uncertain. Germline values: CDR1 SGDLS, CDR2 YYNGEE. V shed 7 bases and J shed 5 bases, with 12 bases lying between them. The CDR3 has 13 residues. CDR3 sequence reads: CASGGFRNEKLFF. DNA of the CDR3: TGTGCCAGCGGTGGCTTTCGGAATGAAAAACTGTTTTTT.

This sequence joins TRBV18 and TRBJ2-5; 7 bases are shared with TRBD2. The V and J ends lost 1 base and 4 bases, in that order; junction bases with no gene match: 6. The CDR3 extends over 15 amino acids. The germline CDR1 and CDR2 sequences are KGHSH and LQKENI. This CDR3 reads CASSPLGRGGETQYF. In DNA, the CDR3 is TGTGCCAGCTCACCACTCGGGCGCGGGGGAGAGACCCAGTACTTC. The whole variable domain, remainder taken from reference TRBV18 and TRBJ2-5, is NAGVMQNPRHLVRRRGQEARLRCSPMKGHSHVYWYRQLPEEGLKFMVYLQKENIIDESGMPKERFSAEFPKEGPSILRIQQVVRGDSAAYFCASSPLGRGGETQYFGPGTRLLVL.

A few counts support this clone. The CDR3 loop is CASSSSTGLVLSHTEAFF. DNA of the CDR3: TGTGCCAGCAGCTCTTCAACGGGACTTGTCTTGTCACACACTGAAGCTTTCTTT. The genes are TRBV11-3 and TRBJ1-1, with a weak D call TRBD1 (5 bases). The CDR3 runs 18 residues. Germline CDR1 is SGHNT and CDR2 is YENEEA. V was clipped by 4 bases and J by 3 bases, with 24 bases between them.

The chain is built from TRBV28 and TRBJ2-3; D gene uncertain. The CDR3 sequence is 13 residues long. CDR1 and CDR2 from the germline V gene are MDHEN and SYDVKM. The CDR3 region is CATLVSTTDTQYF. As DNA, the CDR3 is TGTGCTACTCTTGTCTCCACTACAGATACGCAGTATTTT.

This chain connects TRBV2 to TRBJ2-4, with D perhaps matching TRBD2 (6 bases). Trimming took 6 bases from V and 3 from J, leaving 21 bases between them. Germline CDR1 reads SNHLY; CDR2 reads FYNNEI. The CDR3 has 17 residues. The CDR3 loop reads CASSQDSRGTHKNIQYF. The CDR3 DNA is TGTGCCAGCAGCCAGGATTCTCGGGGGACCCACAAAAACATTCAGTACTTC.

The chain recombines TRBV11-3 with TRBJ2-7; TRBD1 might be the D (5 bases). The CDR3 runs to 14 residues. The germline gives CDR1 SGHNT, CDR2 YENEEA. The ends were cut back, 5 bases at V and 3 bases at J, with 14 bases in the middle. The CDR3 DNA is TGTGCCAGCAGCCCCTGGGGCCGGAACTACGAGCAGTACTTC. It translates to CASSPWGRNYEQYF. The variable domain in full, with the rest retrieved from reference TRBV11-3 and TRBJ2-7, is EAGVVQSPRYKIIEKKQPVAFWCNPISGHNTLYWYLQNLGQGPELLIRYENEEAVDDSQLPKDRFSAERLKGVDSTLKIQPAELGDSAVYLCASSPWGRNYEQYFGPGTRLTVT.

The chain carries TRBV5-1 and TRBJ2-1, with D possibly being TRBD2 (5 bases). V lost 2 bases and J lost 3, with 15 bases in between. This CDR3 comprises 16 residues. In germline, CDR1 is SGHRS, CDR2 YFSETQ. The chain's CDR3 is CASSFTRESGYNEQFF. In DNA form, the CDR3 reads TGCGCCAGCAGCTTTACTAGGGAGTCGGGCTACAATGAGCAGTTCTTC. The full variable domain, rest sourced from reference TRBV5-1 and TRBJ2-1, is KAGVTQTPRYLIKTRGQQVTLSCSPISGHRSVSWYQQTPGQGLQFLFEYFSETQRNKGNFPGRFSGRQFSNSRSEMNVSTLELGDSALYLCASSFTRESGYNEQFFGPGTRLTVL.

The chain employs TRBV6-6 and TRBJ1-1; the D gene is possibly TRBD1 (5 bases). V was trimmed by 0 bases and J by 5 bases, leaving 10 bases between them. The CDR3 runs 14 residues. Germline V gives CDR1 MNHNY, CDR2 SVGAGI (reference sequence). The DNA for the CDR3 is TGTGCCAGCAGTTACTCTGGGGGTGGGACTGAAGCTTTCTTT. Residues: CASSYSGGGTEAFF.